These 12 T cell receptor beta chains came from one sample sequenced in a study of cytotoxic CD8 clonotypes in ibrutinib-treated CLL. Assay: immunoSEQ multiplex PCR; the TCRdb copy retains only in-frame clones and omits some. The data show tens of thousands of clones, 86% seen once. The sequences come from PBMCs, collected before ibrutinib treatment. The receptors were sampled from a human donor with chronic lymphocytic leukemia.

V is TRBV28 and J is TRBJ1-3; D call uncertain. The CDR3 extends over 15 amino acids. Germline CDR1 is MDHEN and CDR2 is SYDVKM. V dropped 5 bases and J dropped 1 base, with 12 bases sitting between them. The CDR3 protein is CASSLQRKSGNTIYF. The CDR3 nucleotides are TGTGCCAGCAGTCTCCAACGAAAATCTGGAAACACCATATATTTT.

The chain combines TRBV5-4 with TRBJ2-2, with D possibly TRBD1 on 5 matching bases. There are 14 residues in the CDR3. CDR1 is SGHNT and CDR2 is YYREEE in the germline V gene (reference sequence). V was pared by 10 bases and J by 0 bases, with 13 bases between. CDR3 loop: CAGRGPTNTGELFF. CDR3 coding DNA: TGTGCCGGTAGGGGTCCAACGAACACCGGGGAGCTGTTTTTT.

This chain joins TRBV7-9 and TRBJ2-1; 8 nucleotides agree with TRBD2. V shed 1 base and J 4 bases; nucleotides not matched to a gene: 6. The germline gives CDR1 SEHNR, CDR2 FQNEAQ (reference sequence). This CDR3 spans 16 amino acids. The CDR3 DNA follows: TGTGCCAGCAGCTTAGGAGCGGGAGTCGTTTACAATGAGCAGTTCTTC. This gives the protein CASSLGAGVVYNEQFF.

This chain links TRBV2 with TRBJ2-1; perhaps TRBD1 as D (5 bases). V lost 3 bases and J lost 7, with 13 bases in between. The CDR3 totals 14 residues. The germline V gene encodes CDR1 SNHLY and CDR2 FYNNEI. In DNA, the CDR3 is TGTGCCAGCAGTGAGGCCAGGGTTGGGAATGAGCAGTTCTTC. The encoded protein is CASSEARVGNEQFF.

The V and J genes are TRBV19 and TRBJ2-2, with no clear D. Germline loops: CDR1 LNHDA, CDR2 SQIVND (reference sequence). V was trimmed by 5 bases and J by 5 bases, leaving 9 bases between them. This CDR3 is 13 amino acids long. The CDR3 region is CASSPGLTGELFF. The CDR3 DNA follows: TGTGCCAGTAGTCCCGGCTTGACCGGGGAGCTGTTTTTT.

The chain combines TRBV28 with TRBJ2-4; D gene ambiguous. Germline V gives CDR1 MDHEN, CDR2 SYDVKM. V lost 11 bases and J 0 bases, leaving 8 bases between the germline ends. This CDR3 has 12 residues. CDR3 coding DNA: TGTGCCGTGGATCTAGCCAAAAACATTCAGTACTTC. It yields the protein CAVDLAKNIQYF.

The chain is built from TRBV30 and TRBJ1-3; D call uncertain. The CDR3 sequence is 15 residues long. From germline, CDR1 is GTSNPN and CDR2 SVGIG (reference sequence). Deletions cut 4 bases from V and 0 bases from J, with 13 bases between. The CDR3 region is CAWTPRKSSGNTIYF. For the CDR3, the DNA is TGTGCCTGGACCCCCCGTAAGAGCTCTGGAAACACCATATATTTT.

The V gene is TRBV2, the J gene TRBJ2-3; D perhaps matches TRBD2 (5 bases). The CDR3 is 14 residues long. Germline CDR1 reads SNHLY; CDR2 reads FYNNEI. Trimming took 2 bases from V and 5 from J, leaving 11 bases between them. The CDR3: CASSETDWGDTQYF. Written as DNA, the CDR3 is TGTGCCAGCAGTGAAACGGACTGGGGAGATACGCAGTATTTT.

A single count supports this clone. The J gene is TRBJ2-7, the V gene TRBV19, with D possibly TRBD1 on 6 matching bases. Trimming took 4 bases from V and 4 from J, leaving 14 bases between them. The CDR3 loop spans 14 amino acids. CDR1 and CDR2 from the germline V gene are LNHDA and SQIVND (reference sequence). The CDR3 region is CASSTTGSIYEQYF. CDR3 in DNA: TGTGCCAGTAGTACAACAGGGAGTATATACGAGCAGTACTTC.

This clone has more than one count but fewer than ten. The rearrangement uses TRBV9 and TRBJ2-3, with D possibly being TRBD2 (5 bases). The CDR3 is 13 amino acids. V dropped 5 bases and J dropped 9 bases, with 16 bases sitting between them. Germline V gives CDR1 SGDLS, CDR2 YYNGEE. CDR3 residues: CASSSGQAETQYF. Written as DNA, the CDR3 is TGTGCCAGCAGTAGTGGCCAAGCGGAGACGCAGTATTTT.

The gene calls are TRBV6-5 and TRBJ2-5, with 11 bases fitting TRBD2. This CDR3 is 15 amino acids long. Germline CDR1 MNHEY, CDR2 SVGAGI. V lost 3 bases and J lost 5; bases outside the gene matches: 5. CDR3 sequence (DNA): TGTGCCAGCAGTTATAGTAGCGGGAGGGGGGAGACCCAGTACTTC. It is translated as CASSYSSGRGETQYF.

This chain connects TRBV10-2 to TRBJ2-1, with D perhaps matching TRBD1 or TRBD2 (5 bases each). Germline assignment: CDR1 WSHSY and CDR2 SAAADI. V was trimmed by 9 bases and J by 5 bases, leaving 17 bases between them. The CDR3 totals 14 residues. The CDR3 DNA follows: TGCGCCAGTAAGACCGGGACGCTCAACAATGAGCAGTTCTTC. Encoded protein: CASKTGTLNNEQFF.